The TCR beta chain under discussion was sequenced for a study of cytomegalovirus exposure and HLA in healthy donors. In regard to this clone: As yet, its antigen is unknown.

Notes on the study in general: Across donors, most TCRs were seen rarely, yet some public ones were widespread. Sequencing depth across donors, presence/absence analyses assumed, was roughly uniform.

It was with 60 Vbeta and 13 Jbeta primers that the PCR ran. Assay used: immunoSEQ multiplex PCR; TCRdb lists only in-frame clones, some missing. The table has under 200,000 clones, about four fifths seen once. The sequence derives from a woman aged 45-65 years in good health and CMV-seronegative. Sequences were obtained from PBMCs.

The chain's CDR3 is CASSYSLAGGTEQFF. The CDR3 region has the DNA TGTGCCAGCAGTTACTCGCTAGCGGGGGGGACTGAGCAGTTCTTC. The chain employs TRBV6-6 and TRBJ2-1; 12 bases agree with TRBD2. The CDR3 has 15 residues. The trim removed 0 bases at V and 9 bases at J, leaving 3 bases unmatched. Germline lookup yields CDR1 MNHNY and CDR2 SVGAGI (reference sequence).